Listed below are T cell receptor beta chains from one sample, sequenced in a study of blood T cell repertoires in COVID-19. The data were produced by immunoSEQ multiplex PCR, yet TCRdb's version contains in-frame clones alone and is incomplete. The data show approximately 300,000 clones, approximately 91% seen once. The sequencing input was peripheral blood. Source of these receptors: a woman between 25 and 40 years old with COVID-19, enrolled during active disease. CDR3s include the opening cysteine and the closing phenylalanine or tryptophan. A D gene is named only where the DNA matches it firmly. For some rows the clone size is stated as once, few or many, or as a class when expanded; others skip it.

J gene | V gene | clone size | D gene | CDR3 DNA | CDR3 protein
TRBJ2-1 | TRBV3-1/TRBV3-2 | . | TRBD2 | TGTGCCAGCAGCGATTCCGGGACTAGCAGCTACAATGAGCAGTTCTTC | CASSDSGTSSYNEQFF
TRBJ2-7 | TRBV5-5 | . | TRBD1 | TGTGCCAGCAGCTTTCAGCTTGACAGGGTCTACGAGCAGTACTTC | CASSFQLDRVYEQYF
TRBJ2-3 | TRBV4-1 | . | . | TGCGCCAGCAGCCAAGGGCCTACGCAGTATTTT | CASSQGPTQYF
TRBJ2-5 | TRBV4-3 | . | . | TGCGCCAGCAGCCAAGACGACAGGTCCCAAGAGACCCAGTACTTC | CASSQDDRSQETQYF
TRBJ1-2 | TRBV11-2 | . | TRBD1 | TGTGCCAGCAGCTTAGCGGAGGGGGCGCGGGGCTACACCTTC | CASSLAEGARGYTF
TRBJ2-7 | TRBV6-4 | once | . | TGTGCCAGCAGTTCAGCTATGAACCGAGCGCCCTACGAGCAGTACTTC | CASSSAMNRAPYEQYF
TRBJ2-7 | TRBV19 | . | . | TGTGCCAGTAGTATGAGGGGGAACTACGAGCAGTACTTC | CASSMRGNYEQYF
TRBJ2-2 | TRBV7-2 | few | . | TGTGCCAGCTCCCTACTAGAGGCCGGGGAGCTGTTTTTT | CASSLLEAGELFF
TRBJ2-7 | TRBV9 | . | . | TGTGCCAGCAGCCCCTCTGGGACTCCAGCCTACGAGCAGTACTTC | CASSPSGTPAYEQYF
TRBJ2-4 | TRBV28 | few | . | TGTGCCACTACCTCCCTGGACATTCAGTACTTC | CATTSLDIQYF
TRBJ2-7 | TRBV6-5 | . | . | TGTGCCAGCAGCCCGTCCAAAGCGACCTACGAGCAGTACTTC | CASSPSKATYEQYF
TRBJ1-5 | TRBV5-5 | . | TRBD1 | TGTGCCAGCAGTCACCAGGGGGCCGACAATCAGCCCCAGCATTTT | CASSHQGADNQPQHF
TRBJ1-3 | TRBV5-1 | . | . | TGCGCCAGCAGCCAGGACTCTGGAAACACCATATATTTT | CASSQDSGNTIYF
TRBJ2-7 | TRBV30 | . | TRBD2 | TGTGCCTGGAGTCGACTAGCGGGAGGGCCCGAGCAGTACTTC | CAWSRLAGGPEQYF
TRBJ2-1 | TRBV6-5 | . | . | TGTGCCAGCAGTTTTACAGGGTCCTACAATGAGCAGTTCTTC | CASSFTGSYNEQFF
TRBJ1-1 | TRBV12-3/TRBV12-4 | . | . | TGTGCCAGCAGCCCCGACAGGATTCGTGAAGCTTTCTTT | CASSPDRIREAFF
TRBJ2-1 | TRBV25-1 | . | TRBD1 | TGTGCCAGCACCTTTTCGGACAGGGTGGGAAATGAGCAGTTCTTC | CASTFSDRVGNEQFF
TRBJ1-4 | TRBV5-6 | . | . | TGTGCCAGCAGCTTGGAAATGGGGGGTACTAATGAAAAACTGTTTTTT | CASSLEMGGTNEKLFF
TRBJ1-1 | TRBV28 | . | TRBD1 | TGTGCCACCGTTTTCGGGACAGGGGGCGGTCACACTGAAGCTTTCTTT | CATVFGTGGGHTEAFF
TRBJ1-5 | TRBV18 | . | TRBD1 | TGTGCCAGCTCACCAAGAGAACAGGGGTTTGGGGATCAGCCCCAGCATTTT | CASSPREQGFGDQPQHF
TRBJ2-1 | TRBV7-9 | . | TRBD2 | TGTGCCAGCAGCCCAGGACTAGCGGGAGTGAATGAGCAGTTCTTC | CASSPGLAGVNEQFF
TRBJ1-5 | TRBV7-8 | . | . | TGTGCCAGCAGCTCCCAGGGGCCCCAGCATTTT | CASSSQGPQHF
TRBJ2-7 | TRBV3-1/TRBV3-2 | . | TRBD1 | TGTGCCAGCAGCCAAAGCGGGACAGGGAGCTCCTACGAGCAGTACTTC | CASSQSGTGSSYEQYF
TRBJ1-2 | TRBV12-3/TRBV12-4 | . | . | TGTGCCAGCAGTTTAGGCTATAGCTACACCTTC | CASSLGYSYTF
TRBJ2-1 | TRBV24-1 | . | TRBD2 | TGTGCCACCAGTGATTCCCCGGGACTAGCGGGAGGAACGAGCTCCTACAATGAGCAGTTCTTC | CATSDSPGLAGGTSSYNEQFF
TRBJ2-1 | TRBV5-4 | once | TRBD2 | TGTGCCAGCAGCTTGATAGCGGGAGGCCTGTTCTTC | CASSLIAGGLFF
TRBJ1-4 | TRBV2 | . | TRBD1 | TGTGCCAGCAGAATACAGGGGGCGAGTAATGAAAAACTGTTTTTT | CASRIQGASNEKLFF
TRBJ2-2 | TRBV7-8 | . | TRBD1 | TGTGCCAGCAGTGGGACAGTAAACACCGGGGAGCTGTTTTTT | CASSGTVNTGELFF
TRBJ1-5 | TRBV7-6 | . | TRBD1 | TGTGCCAGCAGCCCACAGGGGAGCAATCAGCCCCAGCATTTT | CASSPQGSNQPQHF
TRBJ1-2 | TRBV12-3/TRBV12-4 | . | . | TGTGCCAGCACTCTCAGCAGGGCTAATGGCTACACCTTC | CASTLSRANGYTF
TRBJ1-5 | TRBV19 | . | . | TGTGCCAGTTCAGACTGGCAGGGGCTCTTTAATCAGCCCCAGCATTTT | CASSDWQGLFNQPQHF